Listed below are T cell receptor beta chains from one sample, sequenced in a study of glioma-infiltrating T cells after dendritic cell vaccination. The method was immunoSEQ multiplex PCR; TCRdb's version includes in-frame clones alone and lacks a portion of them. Found here are fewer than 100,000 clones, 80% to 90% of them singletons; the top ten hold about 15%. The starting material was blood, obtained before dendritic cell vaccination. The source of these receptors is a human donor with glioblastoma. CDR3s include the opening cysteine and the closing phenylalanine or tryptophan. The D gene is left open where the match is weak. Where a row states a size, it is once, few, many or the class of an expanded clone; other rows omit it.

D	V	J	size	length	CDR3	DNA
TRBD2	TRBV11-2	TRBJ2-5	NA	13	CASRRGGKETQYF	TGTGCCAGCAGGCGGGGGGGCAAAGAGACCCAGTACTTC
TRBD1	TRBV7-2	TRBJ1-5	NA	19	CASSLGSLQGSGRRQPQHF	TGTGCCAGCAGCTTAGGTTCCCTACAGGGGTCGGGAAGGCGTCAGCCCCAGCATTTT
TRBD1	TRBV27	TRBJ2-1	NA	16	CASSLNRGISYNEQFF	TGTGCCAGCAGTCTAAACAGGGGGATCTCCTACAATGAGCAGTTCTTC
TRBD1	TRBV6-5	TRBJ1-2	NA	15	CASRTPGTGAYGYTF	TGTGCCAGCAGAACTCCCGGGACAGGGGCCTATGGCTACACCTTC
NA	TRBV28	TRBJ2-7	NA	15	CASSIGGTGSAEQYF	TGTGCCAGCAGTATCGGGGGGACAGGCTCGGCCGAGCAGTACTTC
TRBD2	TRBV30	TRBJ2-5	NA	20	CAWSALEKGLAGTLQETQYF	TGTGCCTGGAGCGCTCTCGAAAAGGGACTAGCGGGGACCCTCCAAGAGACCCAGTACTTC
NA	TRBV7-6	TRBJ2-7	NA	16	CASSLGMRAGLPEQYF	TGTGCCAGCAGCTTAGGTATGCGGGCGGGACTCCCCGAGCAGTACTTC
NA	TRBV29-1	TRBJ1-2	NA	15	CSAPGQQKGGYGYTF	TGCAGCGCCCCGGGACAACAAAAAGGGGGCTATGGCTACACCTTC
TRBD1	TRBV4-3	TRBJ2-7	NA	15	CASSQVAGGSYEQYF	TGCGCCAGCAGCCAAGTGGCAGGGGGTTCCTACGAGCAGTACTTC
TRBD1	TRBV4-3	TRBJ1-4	NA	17	CASSQMGTGQGGEKLFF	TGCGCCAGCAGCCAGATGGGAACGGGACAGGGCGGCGAAAAACTGTTTTTT
TRBD1	TRBV5-1	TRBJ1-6	NA	14	CASSFDRVNSPLHF	TGCGCCAGCAGCTTTGACAGGGTAAATTCACCCCTCCACTTT
TRBD1	TRBV29-1	TRBJ2-7	NA	13	CSVVPARGREQYF	TGCAGCGTTGTGCCGGCCAGGGGGCGCGAGCAGTACTTC
TRBD1	TRBV27	TRBJ2-7	NA	13	CASSTGDSYEQYF	TGTGCCAGCAGTACCGGGGACAGCTACGAGCAGTACTTC
TRBD2	TRBV19	TRBJ2-1	NA	19	CASSIPGLAGGEVFNEQFF	TGTGCCAGTAGTATCCCGGGACTAGCGGGAGGAGAGGTATTCAATGAGCAGTTCTTC
TRBD1	TRBV5-6	TRBJ2-7	NA	15	CASSVGQGVWYEQYF	TGTGCCAGCAGCGTGGGACAGGGGGTGTGGTACGAGCAGTACTTC
NA	TRBV7-9	TRBJ2-7	NA	14	CASSLSLEPYEQYF	TGTGCCAGCAGCTTATCATTGGAGCCCTACGAGCAGTACTTC
NA	TRBV19	TRBJ2-7	NA	15	CASSIQGNPHYEQYF	TGTGCCAGTAGTATACAGGGGAACCCCCACTACGAGCAGTACTTC
NA	TRBV23-1	TRBJ2-7	NA	18	CASSPQRTEGYSSYEQYF	TGCGCCAGCAGTCCACAACGTACTGAGGGATATTCGTCCTACGAGCAGTACTTC
TRBD2	TRBV6-6	TRBJ2-5	NA	14	CASRSSGTKETQYF	TGTGCCAGCAGATCCTCCGGGACTAAGGAGACCCAGTACTTC
NA	TRBV19	TRBJ2-1	NA	16	CASSIGGRGLYNEQFF	TGTGCCAGTAGTATAGGGGGTCGGGGTCTCTACAATGAGCAGTTCTTC
TRBD2	TRBV6-5	TRBJ2-5	NA	14	CASTEREDQETQYF	TGTGCCAGCACAGAGCGGGAGGATCAAGAGACCCAGTACTTC
NA	TRBV19	TRBJ2-7	few	12	CASSISGYEQYF	TGTGCCAGTAGTATTTCGGGGTACGAGCAGTACTTC
TRBD2	TRBV5-1	TRBJ2-7	NA	15	CASSLEGSGIDEQYF	TGCGCCAGCAGCTTGGAAGGTAGCGGGATTGACGAGCAGTACTTC
TRBD1	TRBV19	TRBJ2-5	NA	13	CASSMQGAETQYF	TGTGCCAGTAGTATGCAGGGGGCCGAGACCCAGTACTTC
TRBD1	TRBV6-5	TRBJ1-2	NA	14	CASSYGTGVRGYTF	TGTGCCAGCAGTTACGGGACAGGGGTTAGGGGCTACACCTTC
NA	TRBV20-1	TRBJ1-1	few	11	CSARAGTEAFF	TGCAGTGCTAGAGCCGGGACAGAAGCTTTCTTT
TRBD1	TRBV9	TRBJ1-2	NA	15	CASSSSDRYGYGYTF	TGTGCCAGCAGCTCTTCGGACAGGTACGGGTATGGCTACACCTTC
TRBD2	TRBV4-3	TRBJ2-1	NA	14	CASSPGTSYNEQFF	TGCGCCAGCAGCCCGGGGACTAGCTACAATGAGCAGTTCTTC
NA	TRBV4-1	TRBJ1-1	NA	14	CASSHPGRGTEAFF	TGCGCCAGCAGCCATCCAGGGCGGGGGACTGAAGCTTTCTTT
NA	TRBV18	TRBJ1-5	NA	15	CASSPTGYSNQPQHF	TGTGCCAGCTCACCGACAGGATATAGCAATCAGCCCCAGCATTTT
NA	TRBV7-9	TRBJ1-2	NA	12	CATPQGNYGYTF	TGTGCCACCCCCCAGGGAAACTATGGCTACACCTTC
TRBD1	TRBV4-1	TRBJ2-7	many	17	CASSQAPERGLSLEQYF	TGCGCCAGCAGCCAAGCCCCCGAGAGGGGGCTGAGTTTGGAGCAGTACTTC
TRBD2	TRBV2	TRBJ2-3	NA	15	CASIQLAGSTDTQYF	TGTGCCAGCATCCAACTAGCGGGCAGCACAGATACGCAGTATTTT